This entry is about one T cell receptor (beta chain). No antigen is known for it. Some clones are missing from TCRdb's copy, which holds only in-frame ones; the method was immunoSEQ multiplex PCR. The sample shows 77,000 or so clones, around 79% of them seen only once. The sample comes from a study of vaccination effects on CD4 cells after COVID-19. Study-wide context: Each participant was administered two doses of either the BNT162b2 or the mRNA-1273 vaccine.

Within the ViraFEST assay, antigen-specific CD4+ T cells underwent expansion with viral peptide pools prior to sequencing. Culture lasted roughly 9 days before CD4+ T cell isolation. Each vaccine recipient was nucleocapsid antibody negative and had no prior SARS-CoV-2 infection. The TCR sequence derives from a human donor who received a COVID-19 vaccine. The specimen comprised CD4+ T cells from PBMCs cultured with SARS-CoV-2 spike peptides, sampled before COVID-19 vaccination.

As DNA, the CDR3 is TGTGCCAGCAAAGGGACAGAACTCAATGAGCAGTTCTTC. Translated, it gives CASKGTELNEQFF. The V and J genes are TRBV2 and TRBJ2-1, with 7 bases identical to TRBD1. The CDR3 is 13 residues long. V lost 7 bases, J lost 6 bases, and 6 bases stayed unmatched. The germline V gene encodes CDR1 SNHLY and CDR2 FYNNEI.